This T cell receptor beta chain derives from a study of cytomegalovirus exposure and HLA in healthy donors. PCR amplification relied on 60 Vbeta primers (plus 13 Jbeta primers). This table comes from immunoSEQ multiplex PCR, and its TCRdb copy is limited to in-frame clones, with some not included. Here the sample spans 150,000 or so clones, 75% to 85% being singletons. V lost 6 bases and J 0 bases, leaving 17 bases between the germline ends. The CDR3 has 16 amino acids. Germline CDR1 reads MNHNY; CDR2 reads SVGAGI (reference sequence). The chain combines TRBV6-6 with TRBJ1-1; tentatively, D is TRBD1 (6 bases). This receptor was taken from a man aged 25 to 40 in good health and CMV-seropositive. Sequencing was carried out using PBMCs. In DNA form, the CDR3 reads TGTGCCAGCAGCCGGACCAGACAGGTGATGAACACTGAAGCTTTCTTT. Its protein product is CASSRTRQVMNTEAFF.